Listed below are T cell receptor beta chains from one sample, sequenced in a study of regulatory T cells in long-lasting Graves disease. TCRdb fed the multiplex PCR reads into MiXCR, producing one record per CDR3 protein. The repertoire has approximately 540,000 distinct CDR3 sequences, around 11% of them found once; the top ten carry roughly 8.2%. In addition, the sample was reused for a study of T cells in Graves' hyperthyroidism and ophthalmopathy.

The source material was peripheral blood mononuclear cells (PBMCs), sampled at new diagnosis, from a patient treated with antithyroid drugs. The receptors here all came from a woman aged 25 to 45 with Graves disease. CDR3s include the opening cysteine and the closing phenylalanine or tryptophan. Fields, in order: CDR3 protein, CDR3 DNA, D gene, J gene, V gene, clone size. D genes are given only for firm matches. Clone size is not always given. Where it is, it says once, few, many or a class for expanded clones.

CASKARTDTQYF | TGTGCCAGCAAGGCGCGCACAGATACGCAGTATTTT | NA | TRBJ2-3 | TRBV2 | many
CASRGDERNYNEQFF | TGTGCCAGCAGGGGGGACGAGCGGAACTACAATGAGCAGTTCTTC | NA | TRBJ2-1 | TRBV11-2 | NA
CASSDRTGAYNEQFF | TGTGCCAGCAGCGATCGGACAGGCGCGTACAATGAGCAGTTCTTC | TRBD1 | TRBJ2-1 | TRBV13 | NA
CSASRGGRDDGYTF | TGCAGTGCTAGCAGGGGAGGGAGGGATGATGGCTACACCTTC | NA | TRBJ1-2 | TRBV20-1 | many
CASSSLAQGDQPQHF | TGTGCCAGCAGTTCGTTGGCCCAGGGGGACCAGCCCCAGCATTTT | TRBD1 | TRBJ1-5 | TRBV28 | few
CASGQRGDTQYF | TGTGCCAGCGGGCAGCGGGGAGATACGCAGTATTTT | TRBD2 | TRBJ2-3 | TRBV6-1 | many
CASSGEENSQHF | TGTGCCAGCAGTGGAGAGGAGAACTCCCAGCATTTT | NA | TRBJ1-5 | TRBV2 | NA
CAWSELGGTYGYTF | TGTGCCTGGAGTGAACTCGGGGGTACCTATGGCTACACCTTC | NA | TRBJ1-2 | TRBV30 | many
CASSVLKRNYGYTF | TGTGCCAGCAGTGTCCTAAAAAGAAACTATGGCTACACCTTC | NA | TRBJ1-2 | TRBV2 | many
CASSPRGLNTEAFF | TGTGCCAGCAGTCCCCGGGGGCTGAACACTGAAGCTTTCTTT | NA | TRBJ1-1 | TRBV6-2/TRBV6-3 | many
CSARESGANVLTF | TGCAGTGCTAGGGAGTCTGGGGCCAACGTCCTGACTTTC | NA | TRBJ2-6 | TRBV20-1 | NA
CATRFGVWGADEAFF | TGTGCCACCCGATTCGGAGTGTGGGGCGCAGATGAAGCTTTCTTT | NA | TRBJ1-1 | TRBV19 | many
CASSWGQGIAYEQYF | TGCGCCAGCAGCTGGGGCCAGGGGATTGCCTACGAGCAGTACTTC | NA | TRBJ2-7 | TRBV5-1 | many
CASSAGPMGTEAFF | TGTGCCAGCAGCGCGGGACCGATGGGGACTGAAGCTTTCTTT | NA | TRBJ1-1 | TRBV2 | many
CASSIYLINYGYTF | TGTGCCAGTAGTATCTACCTGATTAACTATGGCTACACCTTC | NA | TRBJ1-2 | TRBV19 | many
CSAQQLNTEAFF | TGCAGCGCACAACAGCTAAACACTGAAGCTTTCTTT | NA | TRBJ1-1 | TRBV29-1 | many
CASSTTGTGYTGELFF | TGTGCCAGTAGTACCACCGGGACAGGCTACACCGGGGAGCTGTTTTTT | TRBD1 | TRBJ2-2 | TRBV19 | few
CASSLLPPGGETQYF | TGTGCCAGCAGCCTGTTGCCGCCGGGGGGGGAGACCCAGTACTTC | TRBD2 | TRBJ2-5 | TRBV7-2 | NA
CASSQRGRAQHKGSTDTQYF | TGTGCCAGCTCGCAACGTGGACGAGCGCAGCATAAAGGTAGCACAGATACGCAGTATTTT | NA | TRBJ2-3 | TRBV7-9 | many
CASSPRGAGELFF | TGTGCCAGCAGCCCCAGGGGCGCCGGGGAGCTGTTTTTT | NA | TRBJ2-2 | TRBV7-2 | many
CASSQEGAMNTEAFF | TGCGCCAGCAGCCAAGAGGGGGCTATGAACACTGAAGCTTTCTTT | NA | TRBJ1-1 | TRBV4-1 | few
CASRIRSGVTWEQYF | TGTGCCAGCAGGATACGATCAGGGGTGACGTGGGAGCAGTACTTC | NA | TRBJ2-7 | TRBV27 | NA
CASSFSAGGSIF | TGTGCCAGCAGTTTCTCGGCGGGAGGCTCTATCTTC | TRBD2 | TRBJ2-7 | TRBV12-3/TRBV12-4 | few
CAISGLAGPYNEQFF | TGTGCCATCAGTGGACTAGCGGGGCCCTACAATGAGCAGTTCTTC | TRBD2 | TRBJ2-1 | TRBV10-3 | NA
CASSLTGAYNEHFF | TGCGCCAGCAGCTTGACGGGAGCCTACAATGAGCACTTCTTC | NA | TRBJ2-1 | TRBV5-1 | NA
CASSRSAGGDNEQFF | TGTGCCAGCAGCCGATCCGCAGGGGGGGATAATGAGCAGTTCTTC | NA | TRBJ2-1 | TRBV16 | few
CASTSRRGGDTQYF | TGTGCCAGTACCAGCCGGCGGGGGGGCGATACGCAGTATTTT | TRBD2 | TRBJ2-3 | TRBV6-2/TRBV6-3 | many
CSVSGLAGITDTQYF | TGCAGCGTTTCTGGACTAGCGGGAATCACAGATACGCAGTATTTT | TRBD2 | TRBJ2-3 | TRBV29-1 | many
CSARTGDSYEQYF | TGCAGTGCACGGACAGGGGACTCCTACGAGCAGTACTTC | TRBD1 | TRBJ2-7 | TRBV20-1 | many
CASSQGILGRESYEQYF | TGCGCCAGCAGCCAAGGAATTTTAGGGCGGGAGTCCTACGAGCAGTACTTC | TRBD2 | TRBJ2-7 | TRBV4-1 | few
CASSLVAVLGNQPQHF | TGTGCCAGCAGTTTAGTTGCTGTCCTGGGGAACCAGCCCCAGCATTTT | NA | TRBJ1-5 | TRBV12-3/TRBV12-4 | many
CSAGPADTQYF | TGCAGTGCTGGCCCGGCGGATACGCAGTATTTT | NA | TRBJ2-3 | TRBV20-1 | many
CASSPHRKYYGYTF | TGTGCCAGCAGTCCCCACCGGAAATACTATGGCTACACCTTC | NA | TRBJ1-2 | TRBV28 | many
CASSSQTGRETQYF | TGTGCCAGCAGCTCCCAGACAGGGAGAGAGACCCAGTACTTC | TRBD1 | TRBJ2-5 | TRBV7-2 | many
CASSGLAGGVSYNEQFF | TGTGCCAGCTCCGGACTAGCGGGGGGCGTCTCCTACAATGAGCAGTTCTTC | TRBD2 | TRBJ2-1 | TRBV18 | few
CASTRANTEAFF | TGTGCCAGCACCCGAGCAAACACTGAAGCTTTCTTT | NA | TRBJ1-1 | TRBV11-3 | many
CASKGEGIPLKGKLFF | TGTGCCAGCAAGGGGGAAGGGATTCCCCTCAAAGGCAAACTGTTTTTT | NA | TRBJ1-4 | TRBV2 | NA
CASSTGTASSYEQYF | TGTGCCAGCTCGACCGGGACAGCAAGCTCCTACGAGCAGTACTTC | TRBD1 | TRBJ2-7 | TRBV18 | many
CASSPGTSVYNEQFF | TGTGCCAGCAGCCCCGGGACTAGCGTCTACAATGAGCAGTTCTTC | TRBD2 | TRBJ2-1 | TRBV12-3/TRBV12-4 | many
CASSLVSGDYEQYF | TGTGCCAGCAGTTTAGTCTCGGGGGACTACGAGCAGTACTTC | NA | TRBJ2-7 | TRBV12-3/TRBV12-4 | many
CASSLVSGGLDGYTF | TGTGCCAGCAGCTTAGTTTCGGGAGGGCTTGATGGCTACACCTTC | NA | TRBJ1-2 | TRBV11-2 | many
CASSPGTGREKLFF | TGTGCCAGCTCACCCGGGACAGGGAGAGAAAAACTGTTTTTT | TRBD1 | TRBJ1-4 | TRBV18 | NA
CSVGPGWGMNTEAFF | TGCAGCGTTGGTCCCGGTTGGGGTATGAACACTGAAGCTTTCTTT | NA | TRBJ1-1 | TRBV29-1 | many
CASSFNRQATSKYGYTF | TGTGCCAGCAGTTTTAATCGACAGGCGACTTCTAAATATGGCTACACCTTC | NA | TRBJ1-2 | TRBV28 | NA
CATGYYGRSMNTEAFF | TGTGCCACCGGGTATTACGGACGAAGTATGAACACTGAAGCTTTCTTT | NA | TRBJ1-1 | TRBV24-1 | many
CASTLRRSDSPLNTEAFF | TGTGCCAGTACTCTTAGGAGGAGCGATTCACCCTTGAACACTGAAGCTTTCTTT | NA | TRBJ1-1 | TRBV19 | many
CASTGSRCSGANVLTF | TGCGCCAGCACGGGTAGCCGGTGCTCTGGGGCCAACGTCCTGACTTTC | NA | TRBJ2-6 | TRBV10-2 | NA
CAWSWGLETQYF | TGTGCCTGGAGTTGGGGACTAGAGACCCAGTACTTC | NA | TRBJ2-5 | TRBV30 | many
CASSFLDIAPTDTQYF | TGTGCCAGCAGTTTCCTTGACATTGCCCCCACAGATACGCAGTATTTT | NA | TRBJ2-3 | TRBV12-3/TRBV12-4 | many
CAISDPGRGESLAGGYYEQYF | TGTGCCATCAGTGATCCAGGGCGGGGGGAGAGCTTAGCGGGAGGTTACTACGAGCAGTACTTC | TRBD2 | TRBJ2-7 | TRBV10-3 | NA
CASSLGGHNTGELFF | TGTGCCAGCAGTTTAGGAGGACACAACACCGGGGAGCTGTTTTTT | NA | TRBJ2-2 | TRBV28 | many
CASSQGRGSRDTQYF | TGTGCCAGCAGCCAGGGGCGCGGGAGCAGAGATACGCAGTATTTT | TRBD2 | TRBJ2-3 | TRBV3-1 | many
CASSLRQGDTGELFF | TGTGCCAGCAGTTTGCGGCAGGGAGACACCGGGGAGCTGTTTTTT | NA | TRBJ2-2 | TRBV27 | many
CASSSWGQGLNQPQHF | TGTGCCAGCAGTTCATGGGGACAGGGGCTCAACCAGCCCCAGCATTTT | TRBD1 | TRBJ1-5 | TRBV28 | few
CAISETTSYEQYF | TGTGCCATCAGTGAGACTACCTCCTACGAGCAGTACTTC | NA | TRBJ2-7 | TRBV10-3 | many
CASSQGFGTEANYGYTF | TGTGCCAGCAGCCAAGGGTTCGGGACAGAAGCTAACTATGGCTACACCTTC | TRBD1 | TRBJ1-2 | TRBV4-2 | many
CASSLDLDRPAYGYTF | TGTGCCAGCAGCTTAGATTTGGACAGGCCGGCCTATGGCTACACCTTC | TRBD1 | TRBJ1-2 | TRBV11-2 | many
CASSQGRGVDTQYF | TGTGCCAGCAGCCAAGGCAGGGGTGTAGATACGCAGTATTTT | NA | TRBJ2-3 | TRBV3-1 | many